This TCR beta chain was profiled in a study of beta chain features in type 1 diabetes. Notes on the study in general: In every one of the four CD4+ subsets, TCRB CDR3s were moderately but significantly shorter in Type 1 diabetes patients.

About this clone: Its antigen is undetermined.

The CDR3 has 14 residues. V was pared by 4 bases and J by 7 bases, with 15 bases between. CDR1 and CDR2 from the germline V gene are SGDLS and YYNGEE. The sequenced template was cDNA made from the entire isolated RNA. Clones were sequenced by immunoSEQ multiplex PCR, and TCRdb holds only the in-frame ones, with some missing. In the table there are under 20,000 clones, roughly 69% of which are singletons. This receptor was taken from a man aged 30 to 45 with type 1 diabetes. The sample comprised Tregs from blood. This chain joins TRBV9 and TRBJ2-1; D is unresolved. This CDR3 is CASSPHARWNEQFF. The CDR3 coding sequence is TGTGCCAGCAGCCCACACGCACGCTGGAATGAGCAGTTCTTC.